Listed here are 18 T cell receptor beta chains from one sample, sequenced in a study of shared clonotypes between healthy human individuals. Profiling relied on immunoSEQ multiplex PCR, and the TCRdb table lists in-frame clones only, not all of them. Among millions of clones listed, roughly nine tenths were seen once. Material for sequencing was naive CD4+ T cells sorted from blood. Subset denoted: CD45RA+ positively selected. The origin of the receptors is a man aged 18 to 30 in good health.

The rearrangement joins TRBV9 to TRBJ1-1; D not resolved. Germline CDR1 SGDLS, CDR2 YYNGEE. Trimming removed 0 bases at V and 4 bases at J, with 10 bases between. The CDR3 length is 14 residues. The CDR3 bases are TGTGCCAGCAGCGTAGGAGGGCAGGCCACTGAAGCTTTCTTT. Amino acid sequence: CASSVGGQATEAFF.

The chain employs TRBV9 and TRBJ2-7; TRBD2 agrees at 8 bases. The V segment lost 5 bases and the J segment 4 bases; nucleotides outside the gene matches: 11. The CDR3 consists of 15 residues. CDR1 SGDLS and CDR2 YYNGEE come from the germline V gene. In DNA, the CDR3 is TGTGCCAGCAGTCAAACCGGGACTAGTTGGTACGAGCAGTACTTC. Protein: CASSQTGTSWYEQYF.

The chain uses TRBV19 and TRBJ2-2; no firm D call. V dropped 5 bases and J dropped 4 bases, with 14 bases sitting between them. The CDR3 length is 15 residues. In germline, CDR1 is LNHDA, CDR2 SQIVND (reference sequence). The CDR3 nucleotides are TGTGCCAGTAGTCCCCGGCCAACCCCCACCGGGGAGCTGTTTTTT. This sequence encodes CASSPRPTPTGELFF.

The genes are TRBV18 and TRBJ2-5; possible D gene TRBD2, 5 bases. The ends were cut back, 11 bases at V and 2 bases at J, with 12 bases in the middle. The germline CDR1 and CDR2 sequences are KGHSH and LQKENI. The CDR3 is made up of 12 amino acids. Here the CDR3 DNA reads TGTGCCGCTCGGGGTAATCAAGAGACCCAGTACTTC. This encodes CAARGNQETQYF.

This clone was seen a single time. The chain employs TRBV2 and TRBJ2-3; 13 positions match TRBD2. V lost 6 bases and J lost 5; bases outside the gene matches: 5. The CDR3 extends over 15 amino acids. Looked up from germline, CDR1 is SNHLY and CDR2 is FYNNEI. The CDR3 protein is CASRGLAGERDTQYF. The CDR3 DNA reads as TGTGCCAGCAGAGGACTAGCGGGAGAAAGAGATACGCAGTATTTT.

The rearrangement uses TRBV7-9 and TRBJ2-5, with D hard to call. The CDR3 spans 14 residues. Trimming left V 5 bases short and J 5 bases short, with 15 bases between. Germline CDR1 reads SEHNR; CDR2 reads FQNEAQ (reference sequence). The CDR3 nucleotides are TGTGCCAGCAGCCCTACTCGTGCCCTGGAGACCCAGTACTTC. Amino acid sequence: CASSPTRALETQYF.

CDR3 amino acids: CAIGQGSANYGYTF. CDR3 DNA sequence: TGTGCCATTGGACAGGGCAGCGCTAACTATGGCTACACCTTC. The chain carries TRBV6-5 and TRBJ1-2, with 8 positions matching TRBD1. V lost 10 bases and J lost 0; bases outside the gene matches: 7. There are 14 residues in the CDR3. In germline, CDR1 is MNHEY, CDR2 SVGAGI.

Worth noting for this clone: Other nucleotide sequences in the sample specify the same CDR3. J is TRBJ2-3 and V is TRBV7-9, with D possibly matching TRBD2 (5 bases). V lost 8 bases to trimming and J lost 4 bases, with 7 bases between them. The CDR3 runs 11 residues. Germline values: CDR1 SEHNR, CDR2 FQNEAQ (reference sequence). The CDR3 sequence: CASSRADTQYF. The CDR3, as DNA: TGTGCCAGCTCGAGGGCAGATACGCAGTATTTT.

The CDR3 protein is CASSYTGNAYEQYF. CDR3 in DNA: TGTGCCAGCAGTTATACCGGGAATGCCTACGAGCAGTACTTC. V gene TRBV5-6 combines with J gene TRBJ2-7; tentatively, D is TRBD2 (5 bases). Germline-derived CDR1 and CDR2 are SGHDT and YYEEEE. With 5 bases removed from V and 2 bases from J, the gap between germline ends came to 14 bases. This CDR3 has 14 amino acids.

V gene TRBV9 combines with J gene TRBJ2-5; D is unresolved. Trimming removed 0 bases at V and 2 bases at J, with 14 bases between. This CDR3 comprises 16 residues. Germline-derived CDR1 and CDR2 are SGDLS and YYNGEE. CDR3 protein: CASSVAMDRTQETQYF. The CDR3 coding sequence is TGTGCCAGCAGCGTAGCCATGGACCGTACTCAAGAGACCCAGTACTTC.

The CDR3 is CAWSVRKVAGELFF. The DNA for the CDR3 is TGTGCCTGGAGTGTACGTAAGGTCGCCGGGGAGCTGTTTTTT. This chain joins TRBV30 and TRBJ2-2; no firm D call. The ends were cut back, 0 bases at V and 6 bases at J, with 11 bases in the middle. Germline V lookup: CDR1 GTSNPN, CDR2 SVGIG (reference sequence). The CDR3 runs 14 residues. Together with reference TRBV30 and TRBJ2-2, the CDR3 gives the full variable domain: SQTIHQWPATLVQPVGSPLSLECTVEGTSNPNLYWYRQAAGRGLQLLFYSVGIGQISSEVPQNLSASRPQDRQFILSSKKLLLSDSGFYLCAWSVRKVAGELFFGEGSRLTVL.

The chain recombines TRBV5-1 with TRBJ1-2; tentative D call: TRBD1 (5 bases). V lost 0 bases and J lost 8, with 14 bases in between. This CDR3 spans 14 amino acids. Germline lookup yields CDR1 SGHRS and CDR2 YFSETQ. The CDR3: CASSLDQGPGGYTF. As DNA, the CDR3 is TGCGCCAGCAGCTTGGATCAGGGACCAGGAGGCTACACCTTC.

The chain has TRBV10-2 and TRBJ2-7, with TRBD2 as a possible D gene (6 bases). This CDR3 spans 13 amino acids. V was trimmed by 7 bases and J by 4 bases, leaving 14 bases between them. Germline lookup yields CDR1 WSHSY and CDR2 SAAADI. The CDR3, as DNA: TGCGCCAGCAAGGAGGGTTTGTTGTACGAGCAGTACTTC. Encoded protein: CASKEGLLYEQYF.

The chain is built from TRBV7-9 and TRBJ1-1, with D possibly being TRBD1 (6 bases). CDR3 length: 14 residues. Looked up from germline, CDR1 is SEHNR and CDR2 is FQNEAQ (reference sequence). Between the trimmed V and J ends, which lost 2 bases and 3 bases, there was a span of 10 bases. CDR3 DNA sequence: TGTGCCAGCAGCTTAACGGGGGCGCACACTGAAGCTTTCTTT. Translating it yields CASSLTGAHTEAFF.

The chain recombines TRBV11-2 with TRBJ2-7, with 7 bases aligning to TRBD2. The junction had 17 bases not matched to a gene; V was cut back by 3 bases and J by 3 bases. Per germline, CDR1 SGHAT and CDR2 FQNNGV. The CDR3 loop spans 18 amino acids. The DNA of the CDR3 is TGTGCCAGCAGCTTGGCCGGCGGGTGGGAGGGAAGTCACTACGAGCAGTACTTC. Residues: CASSLAGGWEGSHYEQYF.

CDR3 sequence: CASSHSFRGANYEQYF. The CDR3 DNA sequence: TGTGCCAGCTCACACTCATTTCGGGGGGCCAACTACGAGCAGTACTTC. The gene calls are TRBV18 and TRBJ2-7, with D possibly matching TRBD2 (7 bases). Trimming removed 4 bases from V and 3 bases from J, with 19 bases in between. Germline CDR1 reads KGHSH; CDR2 reads LQKENI. The CDR3 length is 16 residues.

The genes are TRBV19 and TRBJ1-1; D ambiguous. CDR3 length: 12 residues. Trimming stripped 4 bases from V and 1 base from J, with 4 bases between. CDR1 and CDR2 from the germline V gene are LNHDA and SQIVND (reference sequence). The CDR3 here is CASSKTNTEAFF. Here the CDR3 DNA reads TGTGCCAGTAGTAAAACGAACACTGAAGCTTTCTTT.

Details on this clone: Within the sample, other DNA sequences also encode this same CDR3. The chain combines TRBV18 with TRBJ2-2; D is ambiguous. Between the trimmed V and J ends, which lost 2 bases and 1 base, there was a span of 5 bases. The CDR3 runs 14 residues. Germline loops: CDR1 KGHSH, CDR2 LQKENI. CDR3 amino acids: CASSPDRNTGELFF. The CDR3 bases are TGTGCCAGCTCACCAGATAGGAACACCGGGGAGCTGTTTTTT.